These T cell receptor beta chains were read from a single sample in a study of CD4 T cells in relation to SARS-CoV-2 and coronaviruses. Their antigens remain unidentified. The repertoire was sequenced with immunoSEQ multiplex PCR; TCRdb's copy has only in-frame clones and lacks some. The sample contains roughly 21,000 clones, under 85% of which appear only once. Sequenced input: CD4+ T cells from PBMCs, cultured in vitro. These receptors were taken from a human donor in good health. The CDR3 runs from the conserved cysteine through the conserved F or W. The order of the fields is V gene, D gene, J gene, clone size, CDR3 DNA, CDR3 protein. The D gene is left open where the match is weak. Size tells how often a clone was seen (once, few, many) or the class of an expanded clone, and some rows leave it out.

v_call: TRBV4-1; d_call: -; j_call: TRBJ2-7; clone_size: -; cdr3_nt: TGCGCCAGCAGCCAAGGGCCCTCCTACGAGCAGTACTTC; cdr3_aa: CASSQGPSYEQYF
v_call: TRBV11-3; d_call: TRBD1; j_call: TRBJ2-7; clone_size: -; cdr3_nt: TGTGCCAGCAGCTCTAATCGGGACAGCGCCTACGAGCAGTACTTC; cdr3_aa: CASSSNRDSAYEQYF
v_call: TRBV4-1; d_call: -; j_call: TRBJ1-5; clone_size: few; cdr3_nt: TGCGCCAGCAGCCAACCGGACAGAGCCAATCAGCCCCAGCATTTT; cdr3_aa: CASSQPDRANQPQHF
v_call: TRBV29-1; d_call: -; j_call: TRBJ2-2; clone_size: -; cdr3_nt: TGCAGCGCGTCCGGAGGGTCCGTTGGCACCGGGGAGCTGTTTTTT; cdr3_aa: CSASGGSVGTGELFF
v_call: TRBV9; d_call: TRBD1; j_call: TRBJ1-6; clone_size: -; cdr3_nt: TGTGCCAGCAGCGCAACGACAGGGTCCGGGTCACCCCTCCACTTT; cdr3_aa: CASSATTGSGSPLHF
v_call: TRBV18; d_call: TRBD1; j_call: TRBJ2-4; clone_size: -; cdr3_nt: TGTGCCAGCTCACCACCGGGACAGGTAGACAACATTCAGTACTTC; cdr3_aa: CASSPPGQVDNIQYF
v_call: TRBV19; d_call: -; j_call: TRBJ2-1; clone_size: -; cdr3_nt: TGTGCCAGTAGTATGGGACTGGGACTTGGTCAACAGTTCTTC; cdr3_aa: CASSMGLGLGQQFF
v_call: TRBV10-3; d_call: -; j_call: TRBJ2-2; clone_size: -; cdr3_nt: TGTGCCATCAGTGTTTCGGGCTCCGGGACAACGAACACCGGGGAGCTGTTTTTT; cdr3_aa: CAISVSGSGTTNTGELFF
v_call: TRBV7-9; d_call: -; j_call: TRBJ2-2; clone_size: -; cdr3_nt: TGTGCCAGCAGCCATAGGCGAGGTTTCGGCACCGGGGAGCTGTTTTTT; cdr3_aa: CASSHRRGFGTGELFF
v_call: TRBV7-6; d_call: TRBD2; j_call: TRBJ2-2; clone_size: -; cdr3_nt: TGTGCCAGCAGACCCGGGACTAGCGGGATAAACACCGGGGAGCTGTTTTTT; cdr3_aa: CASRPGTSGINTGELFF
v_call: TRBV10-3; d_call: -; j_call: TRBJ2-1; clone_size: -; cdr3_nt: TGTGCCATCCCGGGGTGGGAGCAGTTCTTC; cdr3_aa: CAIPGWEQFF
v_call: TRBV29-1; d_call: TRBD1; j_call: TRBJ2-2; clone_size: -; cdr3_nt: TGCAGCGTTGAAGACCGGGACAGGGGGAGAGTCGGGGAGCTGTTTTTT; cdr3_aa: CSVEDRDRGRVGELFF
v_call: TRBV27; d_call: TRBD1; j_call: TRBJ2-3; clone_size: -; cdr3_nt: TGTGCCAGCAGACAGGGGGCCCCAGATACGCAGTATTTT; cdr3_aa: CASRQGAPDTQYF
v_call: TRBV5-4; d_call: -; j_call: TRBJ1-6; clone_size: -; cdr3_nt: TGTGCCAGCAGCAACAGGGAAGGGGATTCACCCCTCCACTTT; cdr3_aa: CASSNREGDSPLHF
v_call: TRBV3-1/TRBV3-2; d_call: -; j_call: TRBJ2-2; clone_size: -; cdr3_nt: TGTGCCAGCAGCTTCCTAGGGGACACCGGGGAGCTGTTTTTT; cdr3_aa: CASSFLGDTGELFF
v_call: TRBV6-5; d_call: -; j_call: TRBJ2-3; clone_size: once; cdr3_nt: TGTGCCAGCAGGCTGACAGATACGCAGTATTTT; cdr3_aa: CASRLTDTQYF
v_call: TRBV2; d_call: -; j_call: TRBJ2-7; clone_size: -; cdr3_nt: TGTGCCAGCAGTAGGCAGGGAGTACTGGAGCAGTACTTC; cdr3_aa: CASSRQGVLEQYF
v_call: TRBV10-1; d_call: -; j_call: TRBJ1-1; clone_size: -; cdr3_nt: TGCGCCAGCAGCCCTCAGGGGTCGAACACTGAAGCTTTCTTT; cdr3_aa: CASSPQGSNTEAFF
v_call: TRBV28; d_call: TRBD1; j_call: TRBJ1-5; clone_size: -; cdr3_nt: TGTGCCAGCAGCGACAGGGTTCAGCCCCAGCATTTT; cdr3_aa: CASSDRVQPQHF
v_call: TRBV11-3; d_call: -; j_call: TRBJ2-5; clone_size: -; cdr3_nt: TGTGCCAGCAGCTTAGGGGCCGGGACAAAAGAGACCCAGTACTTC; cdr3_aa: CASSLGAGTKETQYF
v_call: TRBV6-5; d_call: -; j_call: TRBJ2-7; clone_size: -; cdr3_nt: TGTGCCAGCAGTTATTACCGAGGTTACGAGCAGTACTTC; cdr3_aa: CASSYYRGYEQYF
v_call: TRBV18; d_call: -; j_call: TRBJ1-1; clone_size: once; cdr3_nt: TGTGCCAGCTCACCCCGAGGGACGAACACTGAAGCTTTCTTT; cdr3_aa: CASSPRGTNTEAFF
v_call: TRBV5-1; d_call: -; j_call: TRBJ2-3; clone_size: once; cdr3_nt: TGCGCCAGCAGCTTGTCGGGGACGGCTCCCGCCACAGATACGCAGTATTTT; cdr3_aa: CASSLSGTAPATDTQYF
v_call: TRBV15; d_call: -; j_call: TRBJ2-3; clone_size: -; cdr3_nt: TGTGCCACCACCGGGGGAAACGGGGGCACAGATACGCAGTATTTT; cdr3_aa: CATTGGNGGTDTQYF
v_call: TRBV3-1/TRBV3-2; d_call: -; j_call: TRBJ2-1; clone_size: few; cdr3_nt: TGTGCCAGCAGCCAATCCCACCGGGGTGAGCAGTTCTTC; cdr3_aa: CASSQSHRGEQFF
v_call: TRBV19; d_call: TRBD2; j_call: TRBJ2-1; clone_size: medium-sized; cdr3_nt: TGTGCCAGTAGTGCCTCGGCGGGAGTGGGTGAGCAGTTCTTC; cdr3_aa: CASSASAGVGEQFF
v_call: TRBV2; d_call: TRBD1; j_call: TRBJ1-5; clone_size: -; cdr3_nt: TGTGCCAGCAGTGACCGGACAGGGGGCAGGCAGCCCCAGCATTTT; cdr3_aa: CASSDRTGGRQPQHF
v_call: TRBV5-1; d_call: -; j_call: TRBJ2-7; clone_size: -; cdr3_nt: TGCGCCAGCAGCCCGACTACTAGCTACTCTGCTACCGAGCAGTACTTC; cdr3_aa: CASSPTTSYSATEQYF
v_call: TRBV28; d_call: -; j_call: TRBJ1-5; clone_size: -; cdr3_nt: TGTGCCAGCAGGAAGCGGGGGGGGTCGGGGTTTAGCAATCAGCCCCAGCATTTT; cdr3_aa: CASRKRGGSGFSNQPQHF
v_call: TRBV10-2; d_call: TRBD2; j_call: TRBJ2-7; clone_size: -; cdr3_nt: TGCGCCAGCAGCCAGACTAGCGTCTCCTACGAGCAGTACTTC; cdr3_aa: CASSQTSVSYEQYF
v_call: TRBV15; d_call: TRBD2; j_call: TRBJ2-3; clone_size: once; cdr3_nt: TGTGCCACCAGCGCCCACCAGGGACTAGCAATCGCAGATACGCAGTATTTT; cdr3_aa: CATSAHQGLAIADTQYF
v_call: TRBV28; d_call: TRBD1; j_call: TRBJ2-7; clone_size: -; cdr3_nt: TGTGCCAGCAGAGGGACAGCGAACTCCTACGAGCAGTACTTC; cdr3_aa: CASRGTANSYEQYF
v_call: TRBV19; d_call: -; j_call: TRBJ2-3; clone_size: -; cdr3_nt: TGTGCCAGTTCTCAGACAGATACGCAGTATTTT; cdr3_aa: CASSQTDTQYF
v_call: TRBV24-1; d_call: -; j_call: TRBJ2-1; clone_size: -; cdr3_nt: TGTGCCACCAGTGGTGCTACAGGGTACAATGAGCAGTTCTTC; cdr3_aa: CATSGATGYNEQFF
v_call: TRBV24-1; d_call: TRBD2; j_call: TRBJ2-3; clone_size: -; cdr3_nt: TGTGCCACCAGTGATTTTCGCGCGGGGGGGGATACGCAGTATTTT; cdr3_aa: CATSDFRAGGDTQYF
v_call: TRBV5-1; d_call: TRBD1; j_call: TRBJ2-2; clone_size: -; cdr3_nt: TGCGCCAGCAGCTTGGGGTGGACAGGGGGCCCCTGGTCCGGGGAGCTGTTTTTT; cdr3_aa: CASSLGWTGGPWSGELFF
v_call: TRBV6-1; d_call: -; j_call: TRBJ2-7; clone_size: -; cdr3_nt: TGTGCCAGCAGGGAAGGGATAGGGGATTCCGAGCAGTACTTC; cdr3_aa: CASREGIGDSEQYF